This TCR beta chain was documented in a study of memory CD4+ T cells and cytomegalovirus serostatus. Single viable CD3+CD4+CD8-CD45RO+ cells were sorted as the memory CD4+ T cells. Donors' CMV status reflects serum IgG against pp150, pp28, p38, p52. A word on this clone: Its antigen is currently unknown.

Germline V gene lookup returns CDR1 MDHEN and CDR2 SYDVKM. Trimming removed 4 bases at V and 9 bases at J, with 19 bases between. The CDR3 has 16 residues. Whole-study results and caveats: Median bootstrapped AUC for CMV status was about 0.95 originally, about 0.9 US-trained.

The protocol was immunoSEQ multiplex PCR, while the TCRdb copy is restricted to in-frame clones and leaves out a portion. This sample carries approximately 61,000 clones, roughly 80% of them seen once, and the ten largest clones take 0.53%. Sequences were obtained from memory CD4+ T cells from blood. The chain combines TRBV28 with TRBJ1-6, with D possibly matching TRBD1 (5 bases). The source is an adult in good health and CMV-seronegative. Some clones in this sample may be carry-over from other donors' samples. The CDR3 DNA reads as TGTGCCAGCAGTTCGACCCCGGGACTCCGCCTTTCACCCCTCCACTTT. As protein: CASSSTPGLRLSPLHF.